Sequencing of this T cell receptor beta chain was carried out in a study of OX40 agonist ivuxolimab in advanced cancers. Overall study: People in dose escalation had one of these cancers: hepatocellular carcinoma, melanoma, renal cell or head and neck cancer. Three patients showed partial responses: one hepatocellular carcinoma and two cutaneous melanoma cases.

V shed 10 bases and J shed 0 bases, with 12 bases lying between them. The CDR3 contains 13 residues. The germline gives CDR1 SGHNT, CDR2 YYREEE (reference sequence). A note on this clone: The antigen is undetermined. Other DNA sequences in this specimen translate into the identical CDR3.

The repertoire was sequenced with immunoSEQ multiplex PCR; TCRdb's copy has only in-frame clones and lacks some. Of over 60,000 clones detected, 70% to 85% appear once; the ten largest clones hold approximately 2.4%. Study-wide findings and caveats: Averaged across samples, CD8+ T cells carried more expanded clones than CD4+ did.

With baseline, cycle 4 day 1, and cycle 7 day 1 as timepoints, blood was sampled. Material: CD4+ or CD8+ T cells sorted from blood, obtained in a trial of the OX40 agonist ivuxolimab. The gene calls are TRBV5-4 and TRBJ2-3; a weak D match, TRBD1 (5 bases). The source is an adult with an advanced solid tumor such as melanoma, head and neck, liver or kidney cancer. CDR3 sequence (DNA): TGTGCCCCCAGCCAGGGAAGCACAGATACGCAGTATTTT. Its translation is CAPSQGSTDTQYF.